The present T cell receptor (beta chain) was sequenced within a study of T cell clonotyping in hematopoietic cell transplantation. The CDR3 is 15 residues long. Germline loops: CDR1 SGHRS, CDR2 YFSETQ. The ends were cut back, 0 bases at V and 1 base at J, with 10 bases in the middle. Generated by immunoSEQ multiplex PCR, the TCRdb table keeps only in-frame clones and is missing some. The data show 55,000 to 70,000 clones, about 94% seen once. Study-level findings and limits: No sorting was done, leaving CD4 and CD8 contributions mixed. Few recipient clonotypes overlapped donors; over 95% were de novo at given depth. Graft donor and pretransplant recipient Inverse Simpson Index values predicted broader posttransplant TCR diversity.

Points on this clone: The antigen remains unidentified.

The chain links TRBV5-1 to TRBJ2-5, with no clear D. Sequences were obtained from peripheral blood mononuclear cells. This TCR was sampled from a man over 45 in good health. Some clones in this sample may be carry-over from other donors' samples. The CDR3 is CASSLGTSSQETQYF. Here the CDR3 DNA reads TGCGCCAGCAGCTTGGGGACCTCAAGCCAAGAGACCCAGTACTTC.